One and the same sample provided the 15 T cell receptor beta chains below, sequenced in a study of blood T cell repertoires in COVID-19. The data were produced by immunoSEQ multiplex PCR, yet TCRdb's version contains in-frame clones alone and is incomplete. The sample includes around 290,000 clones, about 89% of them seen just once. The material sequenced was peripheral blood. The receptors derive from a man aged 35 to 55 with acute or convalescent COVID-19.

V usage is TRBV12-5 and J usage is TRBJ1-5; D is uncertain. The CDR3 is 16 residues long. Germline V gene sequence: CDR1 LGHNT, CDR2 FRNRAP. The V end lost 5 bases, the J end lost 0 bases, and 14 bases lay between the germline ends. This CDR3 is CASGAPAGNSNQPQHF. The CDR3 DNA follows: TGTGCTAGTGGTGCCCCGGCGGGTAATAGCAATCAGCCCCAGCATTTT.

The chain links TRBV7-8 to TRBJ1-3; D is ambiguous. The CDR3 is made up of 16 amino acids. Trimming removed 0 bases from V and 0 bases from J, with 9 bases in between. Germline V CDR1 and CDR2: SGHVS, FQNEAQ. As DNA, the CDR3 is TGTGCCAGCAGCTTAGCGAAACCGGGCTCTGGAAACACCATATATTTT. Encoded protein: CASSLAKPGSGNTIYF.

The genes are TRBV3-1 (or the pseudogene TRBV3-2) and TRBJ1-6; no clear D gene. The CDR3 is made up of 13 amino acids. Germline V CDR1 and CDR2: LGHDT, YNNKEL (reference sequence). V lost 3 bases to trimming and J lost 9 bases, with 9 bases between them. DNA of the CDR3: TGTGCCAGCAGCCAGAGCCGGTTTTCACCCCTCCACTTT. Its protein product is CASSQSRFSPLHF.

The chain uses TRBV21-1 and TRBJ1-1. TRBV21-1 is recorded as a pseudogene. This CDR3 is 15 amino acids long. DNA of the CDR3: TGTGCCAGCAGCAAAGCTTGGAGGGCAAGCACTGAAGCTTTCTTT. Translation gives CASSKAWRASTEAFF.

The chain combines TRBV5-1 with TRBJ2-2, with 10 nucleotides matching TRBD2. J gave up 1 base and V 2 bases, and 5 bases lay outside the gene matches. The CDR3 runs 17 residues. Germline V gene sequence: CDR1 SGHRS, CDR2 YFSETQ. CDR3 DNA sequence: TGCGCCAGCAGCTTTAGGACTAGCGGCCGGAACACCGGGGAGCTGTTTTTT. Its translation: CASSFRTSGRNTGELFF.

The chain uses TRBV4-1 and TRBJ1-1; D remains unclear. Trimming shortened V by 0 bases and J by 8 bases, and 10 bases separated the two germline ends. The CDR3 contains 13 residues. Looked up from germline, CDR1 is MGHRA and CDR2 is YSYEKL. The CDR3 region is CASSQDVYSEAFF. The CDR3 coding sequence is TGCGCCAGCAGCCAAGATGTTTACAGCGAAGCTTTCTTT.

The chain recombines TRBV10-3 with TRBJ1-4; 8 positions agree with TRBD1. Germline V CDR1 and CDR2: ENHRY, SYGVKD. This CDR3 has 12 amino acids. J lost 8 bases, V lost 8 bases, and 4 bases had no gene match. In DNA, the CDR3 is TGTGCCATCTCCCGGGACAGGGAAAAACTGTTTTTT. It translates to CAISRDREKLFF.

The J gene is TRBJ2-3, the V gene TRBV5-6; D perhaps matches TRBD1 (5 bases). The ends were cut back, 3 bases at V and 5 bases at J, with 19 bases in the middle. In germline, CDR1 is SGHDT, CDR2 YYEEEE. This CDR3 is built from 16 residues. CDR3: CASSSSVLSRGDTQYF. DNA for the CDR3: TGTGCCAGCAGCTCCTCAGTGCTCTCAAGGGGAGATACGCAGTATTTT.

The chain joins TRBV19 to TRBJ2-1; 9 bases fit TRBD2. Germline V gene lookup returns CDR1 LNHDA and CDR2 SQIVND (reference sequence). The CDR3 sequence is 15 residues long. J lost 1 base, V lost 5 bases, and 3 bases had no gene match. In nucleotides, the CDR3 is TGTGCCAGTAGTGGGACTAGCTTTTCCTACAATGAGCAGTTCTTC. Protein product: CASSGTSFSYNEQFF.

V is TRBV9 and J is TRBJ1-2, with a weak D call TRBD1 (5 bases). Germline V gene sequence: CDR1 SGDLS, CDR2 YYNGEE. The ends were cut back, 3 bases at V and 5 bases at J, with 14 bases in the middle. This CDR3 comprises 14 residues. The CDR3 spells CASSEGSGGYGYTF. For the CDR3, the DNA is TGTGCCAGCAGCGAGGGTAGCGGGGGATATGGCTACACCTTC.

This rearrangement joins TRBV19 to TRBJ1-6, with D possibly TRBD1 on 5 matching bases. Germline V lookup: CDR1 LNHDA, CDR2 SQIVND (reference sequence). V lost 3 bases, J lost 13 bases, and 13 bases lay in between. The length of the CDR3 is 13 residues. The CDR3 sequence: CASSIAQGPPLHF. The CDR3 DNA is TGTGCCAGTAGTATTGCTCAGGGCCCCCCCCTCCACTTT.

CDR3 nucleotides: TGTGCCAGCAGTTATCGGAGTGGCGTATTATCCCCCTACGAGCAGTACTTC. This codes for CASSYRSGVLSPYEQYF. The chain joins TRBV6-2 or TRBV6-3 to TRBJ2-7, with unresolved D. Germline-derived CDR1 and CDR2 are MNHEY and SVGEGT. The CDR3 consists of 17 residues. V was trimmed by 3 bases and J by 2 bases, leaving 20 bases between them.

The CDR3 coding sequence is TGCAGCGTTGAGGGACAGGGCAAAAACATTCAGTACTTC. Protein sequence: CSVEGQGKNIQYF. J is TRBJ2-4 and V is TRBV29-1; 9 positions match TRBD1. Germline CDR1 reads SQVTM; CDR2 reads ANQGSEA. The CDR3 extends over 13 amino acids. Losses at the gene ends were 3 bases for V and 3 bases for J; bases not matched to a gene: 0. Full variable domain (rest looked up from reference TRBV29-1 and TRBJ2-4): SAVISQKPSRDICQRGTSLTIQCQVDSQVTMMFWYRQQPGQSLTLIATANQGSEATYESGFVIDKFPISRPNLTFSTLTVSNMSPEDSSIYLCSVEGQGKNIQYFGAGTRLSVL.

The chain joins TRBV5-1 to TRBJ1-1; 7 positions match TRBD1. Trimming removed 0 bases from V and 3 bases from J; junction bases left unmatched: 2. Germline assignment: CDR1 SGHRS and CDR2 YFSETQ. CDR3 length equals 14 residues. CDR3 bases: TGCGCCAGCAGCTTGGACAGGGGTTACACTGAAGCTTTCTTT. Amino acids: CASSLDRGYTEAFF.

The V gene is TRBV7-9, the J gene TRBJ1-2; 7 nucleotides line up with TRBD1. CDR1 is SEHNR, CDR2 FQNEAQ, per germline (reference sequence). V lost 3 bases, J lost 10 bases, and 17 bases stayed unmatched. The CDR3 sequence is 16 residues long. CDR3: CASSFPRTGDTGSYTF. CDR3 DNA: TGTGCCAGCAGCTTTCCGCGTACAGGGGATACAGGCTCCTACACCTTC.